This TCR beta chain was captured by sequencing in a study of shared clonotypes between healthy human individuals. This CDR3 comprises 14 residues. Germline loops: CDR1 SGHDT, CDR2 YYEEEE. Trimming stripped 1 base from V and 3 bases from J, with 10 bases between. Data came from immunoSEQ multiplex PCR; TCRdb stores just in-frame clones and leaves some out. The sample lists some 2 million clones, about 95% occurring once. Positively selected for CCR7, the CD45RO-negative cells used as naive CD8 cells excluded terminally differentiated effector memory CD45RA+ cells. A remark on this clone: Other DNA sequences in the sample encode the same CDR3.

The sequencing sample was made of naive CD8+ T cells sorted from blood. The sequence derives from a man between 18 and 35 years old in good health. The chain joins TRBV5-6 to TRBJ2-5, with a weak D call TRBD1 (5 bases). Here the CDR3 reads CASSLNLGEETQYF. CDR3 DNA: TGTGCCAGCAGCTTGAATCTAGGGGAAGAGACCCAGTACTTC.